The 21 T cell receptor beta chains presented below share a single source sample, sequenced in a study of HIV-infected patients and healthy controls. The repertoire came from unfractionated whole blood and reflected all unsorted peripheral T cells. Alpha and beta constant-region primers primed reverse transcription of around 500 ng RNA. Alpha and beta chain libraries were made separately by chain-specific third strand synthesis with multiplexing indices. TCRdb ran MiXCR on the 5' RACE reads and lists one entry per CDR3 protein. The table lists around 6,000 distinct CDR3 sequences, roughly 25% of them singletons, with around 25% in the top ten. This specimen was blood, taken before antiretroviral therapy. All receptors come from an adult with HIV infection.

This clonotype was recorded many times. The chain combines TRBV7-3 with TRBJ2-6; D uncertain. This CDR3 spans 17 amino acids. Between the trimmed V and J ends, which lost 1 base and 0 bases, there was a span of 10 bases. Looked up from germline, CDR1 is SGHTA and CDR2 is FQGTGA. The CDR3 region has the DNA TGTGCCAGCAGCTTAAGTGGGGTCAGCTCTGGGGCCAACGTCCTGACTTTC. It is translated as CASSLSGVSSGANVLTF.

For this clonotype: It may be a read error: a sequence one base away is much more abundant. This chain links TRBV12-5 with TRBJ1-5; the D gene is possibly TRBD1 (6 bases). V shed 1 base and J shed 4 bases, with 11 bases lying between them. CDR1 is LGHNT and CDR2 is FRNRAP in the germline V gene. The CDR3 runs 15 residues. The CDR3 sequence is CASGLDRDRNQPQHF. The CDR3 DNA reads TGTGCTAGTGGTTTGGACAGGGATAGAAATCAGCCCCAGCATTTT. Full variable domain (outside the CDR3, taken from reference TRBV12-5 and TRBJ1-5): DARVTQTPRHKVTEMGQEVTMRCQPILGHNTVFWYRQTMMQGLELLAYFRNRAPLDDSGMPKDRFSAEMPDATLATLKIQPSEPRDSAVYFCASGLDRDRNQPQHFGDGTRLSIL.

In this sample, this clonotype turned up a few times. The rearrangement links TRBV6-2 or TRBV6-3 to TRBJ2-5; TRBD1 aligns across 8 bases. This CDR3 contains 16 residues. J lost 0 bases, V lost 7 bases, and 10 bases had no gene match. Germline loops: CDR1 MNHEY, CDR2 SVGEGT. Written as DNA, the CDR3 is TGTGCCAGCAACCGGCCCAGGGGGCTGTACCAAGAGACCCAGTACTTC. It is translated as CASNRPRGLYQETQYF.

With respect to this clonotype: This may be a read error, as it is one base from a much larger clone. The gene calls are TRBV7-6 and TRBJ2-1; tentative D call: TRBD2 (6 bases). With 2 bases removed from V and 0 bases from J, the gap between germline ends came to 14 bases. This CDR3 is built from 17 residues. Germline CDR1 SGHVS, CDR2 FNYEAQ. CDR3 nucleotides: TGTGCCAGCAGCTTAACTAGCTGGGGGGTCTCCTACAATGAGCAGTTCTTC. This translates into CASSLTSWGVSYNEQFF.

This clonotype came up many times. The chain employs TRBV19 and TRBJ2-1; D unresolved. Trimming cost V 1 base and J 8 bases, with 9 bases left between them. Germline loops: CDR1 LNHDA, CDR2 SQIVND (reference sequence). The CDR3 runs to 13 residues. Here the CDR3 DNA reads TGTGCCAGTAGTATAGTACCAGGCGATGAGCAGTTCTTC. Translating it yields CASSIVPGDEQFF. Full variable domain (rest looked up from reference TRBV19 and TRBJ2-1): DGGITQSPKYLFRKEGQNVTLSCEQNLNHDAMYWYRQDPGQGLRLIYYSQIVNDFQKGDIAEGYSVSREKKESFPLTVTSAQKNPTAFYLCASSIVPGDEQFFGPGTRLTVL.

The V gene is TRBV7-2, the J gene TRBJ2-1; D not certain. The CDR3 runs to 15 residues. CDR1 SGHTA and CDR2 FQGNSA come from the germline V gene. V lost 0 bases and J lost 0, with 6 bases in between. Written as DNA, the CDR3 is TGTGCCAGCAGCTTAGCCTCACTCTCCTACAATGAGCAGTTCTTC. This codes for CASSLASLSYNEQFF.

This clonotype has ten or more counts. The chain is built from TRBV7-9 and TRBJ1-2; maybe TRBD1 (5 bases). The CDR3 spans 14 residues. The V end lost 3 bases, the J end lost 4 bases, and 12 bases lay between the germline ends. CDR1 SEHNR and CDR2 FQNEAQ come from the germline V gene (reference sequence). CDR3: CASSFREPVYGYTF. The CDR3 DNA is TGTGCCAGCAGCTTCAGGGAGCCGGTCTATGGCTACACCTTC.

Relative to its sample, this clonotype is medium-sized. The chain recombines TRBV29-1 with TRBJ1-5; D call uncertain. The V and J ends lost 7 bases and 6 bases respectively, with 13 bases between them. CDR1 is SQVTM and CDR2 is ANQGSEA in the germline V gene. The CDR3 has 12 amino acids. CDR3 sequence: CSAREWGQPQHF. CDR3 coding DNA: TGCAGCGCCCGGGAGTGGGGTCAGCCCCAGCATTTT.

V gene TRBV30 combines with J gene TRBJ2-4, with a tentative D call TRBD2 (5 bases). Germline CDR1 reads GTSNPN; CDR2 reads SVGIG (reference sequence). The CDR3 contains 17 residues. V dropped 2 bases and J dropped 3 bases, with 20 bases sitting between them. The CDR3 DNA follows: TGTGCCTGGAGTCTTCTCGAGGCTAGCAATTTCAAAAACATTCAGTACTTC. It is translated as CAWSLLEASNFKNIQYF.

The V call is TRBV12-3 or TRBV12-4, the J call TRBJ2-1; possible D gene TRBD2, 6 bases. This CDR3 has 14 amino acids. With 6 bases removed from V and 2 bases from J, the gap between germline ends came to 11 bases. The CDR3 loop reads CASSRTGAYNEQFF. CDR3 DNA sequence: TGTGCCAGCAGCCGAACGGGAGCCTACAATGAGCAGTTCTTC.

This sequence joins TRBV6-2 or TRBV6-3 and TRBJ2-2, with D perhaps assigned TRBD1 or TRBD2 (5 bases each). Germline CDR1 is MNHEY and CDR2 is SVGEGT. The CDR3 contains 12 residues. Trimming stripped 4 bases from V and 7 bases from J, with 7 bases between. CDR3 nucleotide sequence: TGTGCCAGCAGTTGGGGGAGCGGGGAGCTGTTTTTT. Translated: CASSWGSGELFF.

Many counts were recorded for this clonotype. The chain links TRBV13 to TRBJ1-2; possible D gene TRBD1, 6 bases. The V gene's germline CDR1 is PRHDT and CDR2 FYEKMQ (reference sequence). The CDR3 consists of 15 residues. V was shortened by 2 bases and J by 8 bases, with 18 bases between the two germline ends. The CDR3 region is CASSLIRQDLGGYTF. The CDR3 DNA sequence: TGTGCCAGCAGCTTAATCAGACAGGACTTGGGCGGCTACACCTTC.

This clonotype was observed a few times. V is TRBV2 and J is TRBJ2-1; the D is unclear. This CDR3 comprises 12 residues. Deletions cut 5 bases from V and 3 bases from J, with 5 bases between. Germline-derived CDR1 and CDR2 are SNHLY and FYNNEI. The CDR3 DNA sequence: TGTGCCAGCAGTTATAACTACAATGAGCAGTTCTTC. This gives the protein CASSYNYNEQFF.

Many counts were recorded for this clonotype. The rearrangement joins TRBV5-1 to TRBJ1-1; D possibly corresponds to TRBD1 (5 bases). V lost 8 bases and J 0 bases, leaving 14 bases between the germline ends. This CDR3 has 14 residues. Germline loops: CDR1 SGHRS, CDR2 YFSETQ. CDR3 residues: CASSREGMNTEAFF. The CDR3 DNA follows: TGCGCCAGTTCCAGGGAGGGGATGAACACTGAAGCTTTCTTT.

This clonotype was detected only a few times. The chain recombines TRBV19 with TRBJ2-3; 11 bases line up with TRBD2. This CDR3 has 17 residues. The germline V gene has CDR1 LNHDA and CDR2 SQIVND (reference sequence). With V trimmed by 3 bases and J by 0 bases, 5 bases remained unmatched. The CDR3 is CASSMGLAAISTDTQYF. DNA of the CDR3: TGTGCCAGTAGTATGGGACTAGCGGCGATTAGCACAGATACGCAGTATTTT.

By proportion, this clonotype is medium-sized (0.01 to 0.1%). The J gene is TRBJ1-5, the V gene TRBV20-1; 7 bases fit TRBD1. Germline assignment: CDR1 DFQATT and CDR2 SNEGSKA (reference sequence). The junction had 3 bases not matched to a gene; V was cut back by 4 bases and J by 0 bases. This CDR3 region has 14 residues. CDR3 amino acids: CSAINRGSNQPQHF. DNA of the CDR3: TGCAGTGCTATAAACAGGGGTAGCAATCAGCCCCAGCATTTT.

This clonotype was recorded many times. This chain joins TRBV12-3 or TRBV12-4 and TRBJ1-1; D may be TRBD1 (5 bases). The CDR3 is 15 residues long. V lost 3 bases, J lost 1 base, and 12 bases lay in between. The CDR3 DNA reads TGTGCCAGCAGTTTTTTCGGCCAGGGGAACACTGAAGCTTTCTTT. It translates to CASSFFGQGNTEAFF.

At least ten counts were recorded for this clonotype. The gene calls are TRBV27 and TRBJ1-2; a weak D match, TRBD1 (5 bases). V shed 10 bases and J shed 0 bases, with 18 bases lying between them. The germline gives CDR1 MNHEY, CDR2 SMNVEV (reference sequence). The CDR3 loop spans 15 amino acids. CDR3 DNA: TGTGCCACTAGGGCCGGGACCTCCTCTAACTATGGCTACACCTTC. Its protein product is CATRAGTSSNYGYTF.

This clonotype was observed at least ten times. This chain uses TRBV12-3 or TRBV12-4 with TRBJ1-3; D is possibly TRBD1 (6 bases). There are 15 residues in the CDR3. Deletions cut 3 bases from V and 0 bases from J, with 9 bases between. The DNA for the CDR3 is TGTGCCAGCAGTTTTGGCAGGGGCTCTGGAAACACCATATATTTT. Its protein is CASSFGRGSGNTIYF.

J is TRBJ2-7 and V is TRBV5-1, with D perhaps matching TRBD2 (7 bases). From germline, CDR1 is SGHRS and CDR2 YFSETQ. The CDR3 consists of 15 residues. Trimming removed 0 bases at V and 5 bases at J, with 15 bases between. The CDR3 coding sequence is TGCGCCAGCAGCTTGGTGGGGGGGGGCGAGGACGAGCAGTACTTC. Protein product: CASSLVGGGEDEQYF.

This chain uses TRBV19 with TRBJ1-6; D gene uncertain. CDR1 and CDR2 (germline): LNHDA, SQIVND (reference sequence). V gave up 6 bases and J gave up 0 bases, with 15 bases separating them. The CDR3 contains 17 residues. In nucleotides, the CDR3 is TGTGCCAGTAGCTACGGCCTTGTAAGCTCCTATAATTCACCCCTCCACTTT. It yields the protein CASSYGLVSSYNSPLHF.